This TCR beta chain comes out of a study of cytotoxic CD8 clonotypes in ibrutinib-treated CLL. Study in general: Of a cohort that held around 11 relapsed/refractory and under 16 treatment-naive patients, about 18 were IGHV unmutated. Overall study results and limits: The study found public clonotypes uncommon, contracting or stable on treatment.

This clone showed up just a few times. Its antigen is not known. Sequenced by immunoSEQ multiplex PCR; TCRdb stores in-frame clones only, minus some. The sample has some 50,000 clones; 57% are singletons. With 6 bases removed from V and 5 bases from J, the gap between germline ends came to 28 bases. Germline CDR1 reads SGHNT; CDR2 reads YENEEA. The CDR3 runs to 18 residues. The source is a human donor with chronic lymphocytic leukemia. The specimen comprised PBMCs, sampled after 24 months of ibrutinib treatment. The J gene is TRBJ1-2, the V gene TRBV11-3; no clear D. The CDR3 DNA sequence: TGTGCCAGCAGGCCCGTTTTCGGGTGCCCTCAAGACTCTTATGGCTACACCTTC. Its protein product is CASRPVFGCPQDSYGYTF.